This T cell receptor (beta chain) was identified during a study of Graves' ophthalmopathy and Graves' hyperthyroidism. Points from the study as a whole: Progression of ophthalmopathy was predicted by the model with approximately 71% sensitivity and roughly 74% specificity. Appearing in blood as well were most expanded thyroid clonotypes above 0.001 frequency.

As to this clonotype: The antigen remains unidentified.

RNA transcripts provided the template for amplifying TCR beta CDR3 regions. Amplification began with first-round RT-PCR using HTBI primers, then second-round multiplex PCR was performed. TCRdb reprocessed the multiplex PCR reads via MiXCR and lists one record per CDR3 protein. There are hundreds of thousands of distinct CDR3 sequences in the sample; about 44% occur only once, and 40% to 45% lies in the top ten. The CDR3 is 15 amino acids. Germline V lookup: CDR1 SNHLY, CDR2 FYNNEI. Trimming at V came to 6 bases and at J to 4 bases, leaving 9 bases not matched to a gene. Disease in donors with ophthalmopathy had moderate-to-severe activity, CAS ≥3, NOSPECS ≥4 and under 3 months' duration. Someone took the PBMCs out of 10 ml of fresh peripheral blood.

The source is an adult man with Graves' ophthalmopathy. What was sequenced was peripheral blood. The J gene is TRBJ2-7, the V gene TRBV2, with 10 bases that match TRBD2. DNA of the CDR3: TGTGCCAGCAGAGGAGGACTAGCGGAGGAGTACGAGCAGTACTTC. It codes for CASRGGLAEEYEQYF.